This T cell receptor beta chain was observed in a study of shared clonotypes between healthy human individuals (TCRdb year 2020). Regarding the complete study: Two women and three men aged 18 to 49 years were included in the cohort. For each donor, CD4 naive and CD4 memory were each given three plates, CD8 naive was given two plates, and CD8 memory was given one plate. Between about 0.8 and 9.5 billion PBMCs per donor were obtained by leukapheresis. The study deeply sequenced blood TCR repertoires of several healthy adults to estimate repertoire size and the extent of clonotype sharing between individuals. Different laboratories and diverse techniques were used to prepare libraries and sequence TCR repertoires, to increase sequencing depth and limit assay-specific biases.

Worth noting for this clone: Its specific antigen is unknown. No qualities accompany the bases; no much larger clone lies one base away.

Using the deep immunoSEQ assay, TCR CDR3 regions were amplified from genomic DNA by multiplex PCR. For each cell subset, the extracted genomic DNA was distributed evenly across all wells of several immunoSEQ 96-well plates, and each plate served as one replicate. Each replicate PCR for sorted subsets received about 0.2 ug genomic DNA, equal to 30,000 or so T cell genomes. Purified libraries were measured with a Qubit 3.0 fluorometer, size-checked on a Bioanalyzer 2100, and measured again with the KAPA Library Quantification kit. Each immunoSEQ 96-well plate was sequenced on its own single-read 150-cycle Illumina NextSeq 550 flow cell. In the source study's methods: Because only junctional sequences without quality scores were contained in the immunoSEQ output, filtering matching that applied to full-length reads could not be performed. Sequences were annotated with PyIR, a Python wrapper for IgBLAST v1.9, and V/J genes and CDR3 were assigned using IMGT germline references. Reads were filtered out if the reads had weak V/J assignments (E-value above 1e-6), no CDR3, stop codons, out-of-frame junctions, or ambiguous translated residues. V3J clonotypes were defined as sequences sharing the same inferred V gene, J gene, and CDR3 amino acid sequence. The percentage overlap between two repertoires was calculated by dividing the number of shared unique clonotypes by the size of the smaller repertoire. Three approaches were used to assess repertoire richness: RTK rarefaction, the Chao1 estimator, and Recon v2.1 estimates of unobserved clonotypes. OLGA was used to compute generation probabilities for all TCRbeta clonotypes that the gDNA method yielded from a handful of donors. The immuneACCESS repertoire file appears here via TCRdb, limited to in-frame rearrangements. These files lack a portion of the clones; in checked studies, under half of the deficit traces to unresolved V genes, and the cause of the others is not known. That table furnishes V, J and clone size, whereas the DNA furnished D and trimming. Within this sample are about 320,000 clones, with around 87% of them counted one time only. The ten top clones hold 15% to 20% of the sample.

Donors were healthy HIV-negative adults with no recently reported acute infections or vaccinations. Every donor was a Caucasian adult residing in Nashville, Tennessee, USA. CD8 memory samples consisted of magnetically selected CD45RO+ cells combined with CCR7-negative CD45RA+ effector memory (TemRA) cells. Blood was collected by leukapheresis, and PBMCs were isolated by Ficoll-Histopaque density gradient centrifugation and then cryopreserved in liquid nitrogen vapor phase. Analytical flow cytometry was used to check the purity and quantity of each magnetically sorted T cell population. From each sorted fraction, genomic DNA was isolated and quantified by UV absorbance on a Nanodrop 2000c. What the research found in general, with its limitations: Rarefaction of sorted-subset datasets indicated incomplete sequencing despite the large sequencing depth. The genetic and exposure-history diversity represented was limited by the small number of donors. Only blood was sampled, and tissue TCR repertoires likely differ from those in blood. When several donors were compared, the shared fraction of clonotypes was 5% to 6.5% for naive CD4, approximately 3.3% for naive CD8, more than 2% for memory CD4, and 0.35% to 0.4% for memory CD8. Compared with non-shared clonotypes, the clonotypes found in all four sorted-subset donors had higher generation probabilities. Based on pairwise subsampling, the degree of clonotype sharing among donors was expected to be affected by sequencing depth. Naive subsets generally had larger estimated clonotype richness than memory subsets did.

The sequence was collected from a man between 18 and 35 years old in good health. Sequenced material: memory CD8+ T cells sorted from blood. The sample's cell subset or site label, decoded: CD45RO+ cells pooled with CCR7-negative TemRA cells.

The nucleotide sequence is TGTGCCAGCAGCTTAGGCGACAGGGCCATGAGTTGGACCTACGAGCAGTACTTC. Protein translation: CASSLGDRAMSWTYEQYF. This sequence uses TRBV11-2 and TRBJ2-7, and TRBD1 aligns with 7 junction nucleotides. The V end gives up 1 base and the J end 2 bases, leaving 14 bases in the junction not matched to a gene. CDR1 and CDR2, looked up from the germline V gene, are SGHAT and FQNNGV. The CDR3 spans 18 residues, from the cysteine through the phenylalanine. The sequence is cut down to CDR3 DNA, 54 bases in frame from base 1.